This T cell receptor beta chain was sequenced in a study of Ad26.COV2.S vaccination and SARS-CoV-2 variants. Overall study findings and caveats: Post-vaccination breadth of spike-specific CD8+ and CD4+ T cell responses was reportedly substantial. The study found similar non-spike TCR breadth in vaccine and placebo recipients. Possibly, TCR breadth and depth analyses underestimated total T cell responses. Compared with placebo recipients, vaccine recipients had higher spike-specific TCR breadth.

As regards this clone: Antigen: not known.

V lost 5 bases, J lost 5 bases, and 7 bases lay in between. Germline V gene lookup returns CDR1 SGHRS and CDR2 YFSETQ. There are 11 residues in the CDR3. Some clones are missing from TCRdb's copy, which holds only in-frame ones; the method was immunoSEQ multiplex PCR. The data contain more than 85,000 clones, around 80% of them singletons. The source of this sequence is a human donor who had recovered from COVID-19. The source material was peripheral blood, sampled after recovery from COVID-19. The V and J genes are TRBV5-1 and TRBJ1-2, with D unresolved. The CDR3 protein is CASRSEYGYTF. CDR3 in DNA: TGCGCCAGCAGGTCCGAATATGGCTACACCTTC.